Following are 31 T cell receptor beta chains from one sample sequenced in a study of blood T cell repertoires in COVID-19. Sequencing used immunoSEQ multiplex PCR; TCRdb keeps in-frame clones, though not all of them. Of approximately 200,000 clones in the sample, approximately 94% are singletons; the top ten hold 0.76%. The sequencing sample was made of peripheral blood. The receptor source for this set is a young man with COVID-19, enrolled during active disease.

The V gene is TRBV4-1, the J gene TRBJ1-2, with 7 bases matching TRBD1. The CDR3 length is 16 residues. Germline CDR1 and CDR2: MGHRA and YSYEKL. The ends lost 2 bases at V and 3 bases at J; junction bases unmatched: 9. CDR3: CASSQPDPQGYYGYTF. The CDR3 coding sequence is TGCGCCAGCAGCCAACCCGATCCACAGGGGTACTATGGCTACACCTTC.

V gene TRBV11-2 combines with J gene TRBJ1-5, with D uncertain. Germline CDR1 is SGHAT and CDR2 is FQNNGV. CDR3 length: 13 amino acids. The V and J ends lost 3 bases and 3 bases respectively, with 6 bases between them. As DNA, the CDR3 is TGTGCCAGCAGCTTGGCCCTCAATCAGCCCCAGCATTTT. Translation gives CASSLALNQPQHF. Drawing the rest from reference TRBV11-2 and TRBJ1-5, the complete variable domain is EAGVAQSPRYKIIEKRQSVAFWCNPISGHATLYWYQQILGQGPKLLIQFQNNGVVDDSQLPKDRFSAERLKGVDSTLKIQPAKLEDSAVYLCASSLALNQPQHFGDGTRLSIL.

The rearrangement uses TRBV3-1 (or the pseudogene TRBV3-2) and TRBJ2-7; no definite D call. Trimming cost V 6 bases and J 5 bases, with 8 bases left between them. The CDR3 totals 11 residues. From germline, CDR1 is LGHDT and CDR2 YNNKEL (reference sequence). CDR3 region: CASRNYDEQYF. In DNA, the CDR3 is TGTGCCAGCAGAAACTACGACGAGCAGTACTTC.

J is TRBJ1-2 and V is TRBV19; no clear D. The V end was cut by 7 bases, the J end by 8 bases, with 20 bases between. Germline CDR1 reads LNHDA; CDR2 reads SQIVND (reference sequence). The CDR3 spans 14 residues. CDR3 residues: CASKVGLAAAGYTF. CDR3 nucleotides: TGTGCCAGTAAAGTTGGCCTCGCTGCGGCGGGCTACACCTTC.

CDR3: CASSLTGGSMNTEAFF. The CDR3 coding sequence is TGTGCCAGCAGTTTGACAGGGGGCTCTATGAACACTGAAGCTTTCTTT. The rearrangement joins TRBV6-6 to TRBJ1-1; 10 bases map to TRBD1. Germline lookup yields CDR1 MNHNY and CDR2 SVGAGI (reference sequence). The V segment lost 4 bases and the J segment 0 bases; nucleotides outside the gene matches: 5. The CDR3 length is 16 residues.

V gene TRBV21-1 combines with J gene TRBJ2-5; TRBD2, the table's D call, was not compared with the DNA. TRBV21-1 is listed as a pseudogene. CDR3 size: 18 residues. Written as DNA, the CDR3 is TGTGCCAGCAGCAAACAGGCAAGCGGGGGGAACAATCGAGAGACCCAGTACTTC. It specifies CASSKQASGGNNRETQYF.

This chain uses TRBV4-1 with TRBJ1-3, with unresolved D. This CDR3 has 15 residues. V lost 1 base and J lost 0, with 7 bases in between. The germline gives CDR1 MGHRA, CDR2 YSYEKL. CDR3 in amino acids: CASSQVRGSGNTIYF. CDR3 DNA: TGCGCCAGCAGCCAAGTACGGGGCTCTGGAAACACCATATATTTT.

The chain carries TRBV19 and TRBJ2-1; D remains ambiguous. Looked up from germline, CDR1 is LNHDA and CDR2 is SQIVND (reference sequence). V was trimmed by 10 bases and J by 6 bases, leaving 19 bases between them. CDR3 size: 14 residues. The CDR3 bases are TGTGCCACCCGGGTACAAGGCATCTCCAATGAGCAGTTCTTC. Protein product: CATRVQGISNEQFF.

CDR3 loop: CASSQETSVWGEQYF. Written as DNA, the CDR3 is TGTGCCAGCAGCCAAGAAACTAGTGTATGGGGCGAGCAGTACTTC. The chain is built from TRBV3-1 (or the pseudogene TRBV3-2) and TRBJ2-7; D is possibly TRBD2 (5 bases). Trimming stripped 0 bases from V and 6 bases from J, with 15 bases between. Per germline, CDR1 LGHDT and CDR2 YNNKEL (reference sequence). This CDR3 spans 15 amino acids.

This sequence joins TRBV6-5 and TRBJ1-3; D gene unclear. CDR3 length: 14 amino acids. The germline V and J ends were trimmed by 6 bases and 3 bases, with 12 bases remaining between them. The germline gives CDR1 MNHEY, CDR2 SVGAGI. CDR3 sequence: CASSKEEIGNTIYF. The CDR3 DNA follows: TGTGCCAGCAGCAAAGAGGAGATTGGAAACACCATATATTTT.

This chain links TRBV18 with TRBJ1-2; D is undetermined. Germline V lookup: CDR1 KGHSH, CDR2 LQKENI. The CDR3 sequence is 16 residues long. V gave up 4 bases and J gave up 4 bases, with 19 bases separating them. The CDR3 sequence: CASSLQKDIVGYGYTF. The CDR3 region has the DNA TGTGCCAGCTCACTCCAAAAAGACATCGTGGGCTATGGCTACACCTTC.

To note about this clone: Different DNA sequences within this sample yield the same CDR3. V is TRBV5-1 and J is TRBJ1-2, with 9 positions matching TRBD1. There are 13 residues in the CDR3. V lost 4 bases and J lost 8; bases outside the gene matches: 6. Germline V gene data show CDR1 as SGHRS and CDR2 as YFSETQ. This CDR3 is CASSLGQGNGYTF. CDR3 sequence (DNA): TGCGCCAGCAGCCTTGGACAGGGGAACGGCTACACCTTC.

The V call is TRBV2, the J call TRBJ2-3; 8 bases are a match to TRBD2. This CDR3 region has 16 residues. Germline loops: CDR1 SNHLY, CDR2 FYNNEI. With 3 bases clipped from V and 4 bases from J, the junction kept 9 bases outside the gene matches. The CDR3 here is CASSDSRGGPPDTQYF. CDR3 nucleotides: TGTGCCAGCAGTGATTCTCGGGGGGGGCCCCCAGATACGCAGTATTTT.

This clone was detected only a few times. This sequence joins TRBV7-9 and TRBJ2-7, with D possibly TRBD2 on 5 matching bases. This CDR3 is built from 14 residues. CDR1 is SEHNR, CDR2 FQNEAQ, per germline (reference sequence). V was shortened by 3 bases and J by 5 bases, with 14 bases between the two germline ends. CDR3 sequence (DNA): TGTGCCAGCAGCTTGGACGGGGTTAGAAACGAGCAGTACTTC. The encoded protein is CASSLDGVRNEQYF.

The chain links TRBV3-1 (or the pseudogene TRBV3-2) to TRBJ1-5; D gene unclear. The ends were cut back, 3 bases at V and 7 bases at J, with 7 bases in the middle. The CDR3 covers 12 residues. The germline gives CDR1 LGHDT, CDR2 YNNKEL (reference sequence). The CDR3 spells CASSQSGQPQHF. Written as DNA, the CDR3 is TGTGCCAGCAGCCAGAGCGGGCAGCCCCAGCATTTT.

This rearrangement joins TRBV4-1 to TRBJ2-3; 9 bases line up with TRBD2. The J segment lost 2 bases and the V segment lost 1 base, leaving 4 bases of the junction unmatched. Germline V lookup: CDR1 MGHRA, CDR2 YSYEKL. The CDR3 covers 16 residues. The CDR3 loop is CASSQASGGITDTQYF. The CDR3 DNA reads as TGCGCCAGCAGCCAAGCAAGCGGGGGGATCACAGATACGCAGTATTTT.

The CDR3 here is CASSEALLGLGYGYTF. The CDR3 bases are TGTGCCAGCAGTGAAGCGCTTTTGGGGCTGGGGTATGGCTACACCTTC. The rearrangement uses TRBV6-1 and TRBJ1-2; D might be TRBD1 (5 bases). The CDR3 is 16 residues long. Between the trimmed V and J ends, which lost 0 bases and 5 bases, there was a span of 16 bases. CDR1 and CDR2 (germline): MNHNS, SASEGT.

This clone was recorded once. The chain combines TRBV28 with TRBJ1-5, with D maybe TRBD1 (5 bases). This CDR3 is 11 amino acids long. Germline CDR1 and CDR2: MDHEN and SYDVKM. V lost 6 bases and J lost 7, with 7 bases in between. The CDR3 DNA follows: TGTGCCAGCAGCGGGGGGCAGCCCCAGCATTTT. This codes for CASSGGQPQHF.

The CDR3 bases are TGTGCCAACGGGGGGGTTAGTGAGCAGTTCTTC. This codes for CANGGVSEQFF. The genes are TRBV19 and TRBJ2-1; TRBD2 matches 8 bases. Germline loops: CDR1 LNHDA, CDR2 SQIVND (reference sequence). V dropped 10 bases and J dropped 9; count of bases not matched to a gene: 5. CDR3 length equals 11 residues.

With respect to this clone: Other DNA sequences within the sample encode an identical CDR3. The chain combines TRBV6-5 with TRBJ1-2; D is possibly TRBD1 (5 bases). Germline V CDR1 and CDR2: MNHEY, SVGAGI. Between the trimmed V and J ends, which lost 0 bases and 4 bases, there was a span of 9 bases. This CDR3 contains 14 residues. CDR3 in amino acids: CASSYSGGGYGYTF. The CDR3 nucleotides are TGTGCCAGCAGTTACTCTGGGGGAGGCTATGGCTACACCTTC.

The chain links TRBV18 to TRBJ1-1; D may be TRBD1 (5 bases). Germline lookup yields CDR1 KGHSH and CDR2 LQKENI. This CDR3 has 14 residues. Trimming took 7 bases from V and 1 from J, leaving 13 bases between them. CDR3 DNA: TGTGCCAGCTTCAACTCGGGGGAGAACACTGAAGCTTTCTTT. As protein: CASFNSGENTEAFF.

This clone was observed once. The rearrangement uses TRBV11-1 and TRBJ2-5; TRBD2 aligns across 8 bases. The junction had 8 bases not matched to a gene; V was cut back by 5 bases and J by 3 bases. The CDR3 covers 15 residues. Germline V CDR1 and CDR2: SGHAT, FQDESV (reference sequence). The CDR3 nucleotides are TGTGCCAGCAGCCCCCGTCAAGCGGGGGAAGAGACCCAGTACTTC. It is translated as CASSPRQAGEETQYF.

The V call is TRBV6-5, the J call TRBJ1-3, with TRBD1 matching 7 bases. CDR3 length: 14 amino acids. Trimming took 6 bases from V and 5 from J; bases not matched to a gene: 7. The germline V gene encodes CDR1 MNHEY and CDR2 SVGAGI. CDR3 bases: TGTGCCAGCAGAGACCGGGACAGCAGAAACACCATATATTTT. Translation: CASRDRDSRNTIYF.

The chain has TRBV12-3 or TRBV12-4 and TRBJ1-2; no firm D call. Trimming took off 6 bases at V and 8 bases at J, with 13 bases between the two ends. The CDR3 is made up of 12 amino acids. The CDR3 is CASRTQPLGYTF. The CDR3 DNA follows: TGTGCCAGCAGGACACAGCCCTTGGGCTACACCTTC.

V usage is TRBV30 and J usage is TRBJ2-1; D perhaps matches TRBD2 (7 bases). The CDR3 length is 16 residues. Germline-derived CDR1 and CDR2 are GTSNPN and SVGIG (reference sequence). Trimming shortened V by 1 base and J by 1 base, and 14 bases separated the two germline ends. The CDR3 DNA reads TGTGCCTGGAGTGCGCGGGGGCTCCAATCCTACAATGAGCAGTTCTTC. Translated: CAWSARGLQSYNEQFF.

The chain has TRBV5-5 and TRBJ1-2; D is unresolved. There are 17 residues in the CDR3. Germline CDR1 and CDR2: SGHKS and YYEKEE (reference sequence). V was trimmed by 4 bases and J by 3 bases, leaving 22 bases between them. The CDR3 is CASSQLSVPLFDYGYTF. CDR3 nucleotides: TGTGCCAGCAGCCAACTCTCTGTCCCACTTTTTGACTATGGCTACACCTTC.

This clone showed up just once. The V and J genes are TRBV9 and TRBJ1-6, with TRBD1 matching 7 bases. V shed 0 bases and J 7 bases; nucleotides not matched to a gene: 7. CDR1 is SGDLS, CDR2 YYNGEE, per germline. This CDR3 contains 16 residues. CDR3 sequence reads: CASSVDIGGGNSPLHF. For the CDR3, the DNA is TGTGCCAGCAGCGTAGATATAGGGGGCGGGAATTCACCCCTCCACTTT.

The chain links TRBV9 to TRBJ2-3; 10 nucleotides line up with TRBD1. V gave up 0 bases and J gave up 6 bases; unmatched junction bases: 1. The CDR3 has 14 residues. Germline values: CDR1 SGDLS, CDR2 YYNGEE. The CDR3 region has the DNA TGTGCCAGCAGCGTAGGGGGACAGGGGGATACGCAGTATTTT. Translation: CASSVGGQGDTQYF.

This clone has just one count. DNA for the CDR3: TGTGCCAGCAGTGAATCAGGTGAAAAACTGTTTTTT. This translates into CASSESGEKLFF. This chain links TRBV2 with TRBJ1-4; D gene uncertain. V was clipped by 2 bases and J by 7 bases, with 5 bases between them. CDR1 is SNHLY, CDR2 FYNNEI, per germline. CDR3 length: 12 residues.

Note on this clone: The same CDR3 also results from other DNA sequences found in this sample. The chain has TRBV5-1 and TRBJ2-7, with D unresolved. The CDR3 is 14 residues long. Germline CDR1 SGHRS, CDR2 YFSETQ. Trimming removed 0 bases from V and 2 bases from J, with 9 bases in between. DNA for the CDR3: TGCGCCAGCAGCTTGGGGCAGAACCCCTACGAGCAGTACTTC. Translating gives CASSLGQNPYEQYF. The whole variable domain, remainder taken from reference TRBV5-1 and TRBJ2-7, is KAGVTQTPRYLIKTRGQQVTLSCSPISGHRSVSWYQQTPGQGLQFLFEYFSETQRNKGNFPGRFSGRQFSNSRSEMNVSTLELGDSALYLCASSLGQNPYEQYFGPGTRLTVT.

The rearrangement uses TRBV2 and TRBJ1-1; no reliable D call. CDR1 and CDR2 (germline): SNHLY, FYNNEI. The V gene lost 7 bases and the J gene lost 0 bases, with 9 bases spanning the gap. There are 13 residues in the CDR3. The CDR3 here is CASTGRLNTEAFF. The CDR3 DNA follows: TGTGCCAGCACGGGTCGTTTGAACACTGAAGCTTTCTTT.